The 7 T cell receptor beta chains presented below share a single source sample, sequenced in a study of T cell clonality in common variable immunodeficiency. Sequencing was performed with immunoSEQ multiplex PCR; in TCRdb, only in-frame clones are kept and a portion is missing. The data show around 50,000 clones, none appearing only once, with less than 6.5% held by the ten largest. The sample comprised peripheral blood mononuclear cells. Source of these receptors: a person between 18 and 69 years old in good health.

In its sample, this clone was seen many times. The read is 3 residues too short to cover the CDR3 end, so that end is filled in from the germline J gene. This sequence joins TRBV5-4 and TRBJ1-2; 9 bases line up with TRBD1. CDR1 SGHNT and CDR2 YYREEE come from the germline V gene (reference sequence). This CDR3 has 14 residues. The CDR3 is CASSPGQGIKGYTF. CDR3 DNA, as far as it was read: TGTGCCAGCAGCCCCGGACAGGGGATAAAGGGC.

Concerning this clone: The CDR3 goes on 3 residues after the read ends, and that part is filled in from the germline J gene. The chain has TRBV6-2 or TRBV6-3 and TRBJ2-4, with D perhaps TRBD1 or TRBD2 (6 bases each). The CDR3 is made up of 14 amino acids. In germline, CDR1 is MNHEY, CDR2 SVGEGT. The sequenced part of the CDR3 DNA is TGTGCCAGCAGGGAAACAGGGAGGAACTATGGT. This gives the protein CASRETGRNYG. Given in full, the CDR3 is CASRETGRNYGQYF.

In its sample, this clone was seen many times. The CDR3 region is CASSPVVVADTQYF. The part of the CDR3 DNA that was read is TGTGCCAGCTCACCGGTGGTTGTAGCAGATACG. The chain uses TRBV18 and TRBJ2-3, with D uncertain. The CDR3 end falls 3 residues outside the read, so it is completed with the germline J gene. V lost 3 bases and J 4 bases, leaving 11 bases between the germline ends. The CDR3 sequence is 14 residues long. Germline assignment: CDR1 KGHSH and CDR2 LQKENI.

This clone was observed at least ten times. The sequence runs out 3 residues before the end of the CDR3; the remainder is reconstructed from the germline J gene. The J gene is TRBJ2-7, the V gene TRBV28, with D perhaps TRBD1 (5 bases). Trimming left V 3 bases short and J 3 bases short, with 12 bases between. The CDR3 is made up of 14 amino acids. Germline V lookup: CDR1 MDHEN, CDR2 SYDVKM. The CDR3 sequence is CASSFRGAYYEQYF. The part of the CDR3 DNA that was read is TGTGCCAGCAGTTTTCGTGGGGCTTACTACGAG. Drawing the rest from reference TRBV28 and TRBJ2-7, the complete variable domain is DVKVTQSSRYLVKRTGEKVFLECVQDMDHENMFWYRQDPGLGLRLIYFSYDVKMKEKGDIPEGYSVSREKKERFSLILESASTNQTSMYLCASSFRGAYYEQYFGPGTRLTVT.

This clone showed up just a few times. The read ends 3 residues before the CDR3 terminus; that terminus is restored from the germline J gene. The chain is built from TRBV18 and TRBJ2-4; D gene ambiguous. Looked up from germline, CDR1 is KGHSH and CDR2 is LQKENI. The CDR3 has 13 amino acids. This chain's CDR3 is CASSPPANYGQYF. The covered CDR3 bases are TGTGCCAGCTCACCACCAGCTAACTATGGT.

This clone was observed at least ten times. The sequenced part of the CDR3 DNA is TGTGCCTGGAGTGTTATAGCGGGGGGCTACAATGAG. Translating gives CAWSVIAGGYNE. The CDR3 reads in full as CAWSVIAGGYNEQFF. The chain links TRBV30 to TRBJ2-1, with 10 bases that match TRBD2. The read terminates 3 residues ahead of where the CDR3 ends, so the germline J gene completes it. The CDR3 is 15 residues long. Germline CDR1 reads GTSNPN; CDR2 reads SVGIG (reference sequence). V dropped 0 bases and J dropped 3; count of bases not matched to a gene: 2. Full variable domain (rest looked up from reference TRBV30 and TRBJ2-1): SQTIHQWPATLVQPVGSPLSLECTVEGTSNPNLYWYRQAAGRGLQLLFYSVGIGQISSEVPQNLSASRPQDRQFILSSKKLLLSDSGFYLCAWSVIAGGYNEQFFGPGTRLTVL.

This clone appeared many times. The read stops 3 residues short of the end of the CDR3; the missing end is completed from the germline J gene. The rearrangement uses TRBV6-7 and TRBJ1-1; D might be TRBD1 (5 bases). TRBV6-7 is treated as an ORF (open reading frame) with a function not yet certain. The V and J ends lost 2 bases and 6 bases respectively, with 13 bases between them. This CDR3 spans 14 amino acids. Here the CDR3 reads CASSYGIRGAEAFF. The part of the CDR3 DNA that was read is TGTGCCAGCAGTTACGGGATCAGAGGGGCTGAA.